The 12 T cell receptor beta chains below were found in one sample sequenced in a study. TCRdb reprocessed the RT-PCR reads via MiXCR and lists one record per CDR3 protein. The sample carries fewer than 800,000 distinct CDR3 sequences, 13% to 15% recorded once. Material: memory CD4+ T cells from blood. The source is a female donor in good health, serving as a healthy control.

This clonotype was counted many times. In DNA form, the CDR3 reads TGCAGTGCTGGGGACACTAGCACAGATACGCAGTATTTT. Protein sequence: CSAGDTSTDTQYF. The genes are TRBV20-1 and TRBJ2-3; D perhaps matches TRBD1 (6 bases). Trimming removed 5 bases at V and 0 bases at J, with 9 bases between. This CDR3 is built from 13 residues. CDR1 DFQATT and CDR2 SNEGSKA come from the germline V gene (reference sequence).

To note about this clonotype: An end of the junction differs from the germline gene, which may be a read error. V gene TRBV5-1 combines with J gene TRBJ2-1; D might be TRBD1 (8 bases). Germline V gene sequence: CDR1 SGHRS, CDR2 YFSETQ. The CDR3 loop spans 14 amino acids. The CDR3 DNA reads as TGCGCCGGCAGCCCGGGACAGGAGAGCGGGATAAGGTTCTTC. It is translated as CAGSPGQESGIRFF.

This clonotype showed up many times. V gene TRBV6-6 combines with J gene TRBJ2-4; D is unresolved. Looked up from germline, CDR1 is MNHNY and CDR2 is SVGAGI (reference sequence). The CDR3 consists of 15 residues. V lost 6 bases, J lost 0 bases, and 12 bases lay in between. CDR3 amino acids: CASSPGGLAKNIQYF. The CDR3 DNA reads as TGTGCCAGCAGCCCCGGCGGTTTAGCCAAAAACATTCAGTACTTC.

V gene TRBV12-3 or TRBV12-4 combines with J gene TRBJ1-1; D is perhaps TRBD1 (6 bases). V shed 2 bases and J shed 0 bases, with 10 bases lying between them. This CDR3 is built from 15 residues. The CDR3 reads CASSLQKGVNTEAFF. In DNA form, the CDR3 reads TGTGCCAGCAGTTTACAAAAGGGGGTGAACACTGAAGCTTTCTTT.

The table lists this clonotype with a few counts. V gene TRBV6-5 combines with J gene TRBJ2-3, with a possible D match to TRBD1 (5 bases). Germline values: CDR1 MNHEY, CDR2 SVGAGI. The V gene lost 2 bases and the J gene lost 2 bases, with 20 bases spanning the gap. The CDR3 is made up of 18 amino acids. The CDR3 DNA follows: TGTGCCAGCAGTTACACACTCCCAAACAAGGGGAACACAGATACGCAGTATTTT. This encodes CASSYTLPNKGNTDTQYF.

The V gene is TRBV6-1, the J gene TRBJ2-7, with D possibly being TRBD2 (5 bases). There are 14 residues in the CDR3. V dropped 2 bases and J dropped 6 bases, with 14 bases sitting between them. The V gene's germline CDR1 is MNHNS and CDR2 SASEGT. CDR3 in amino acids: CASSELVREGEQYF. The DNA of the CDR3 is TGTGCCAGCAGTGAACTGGTGAGGGAAGGCGAGCAGTACTTC.

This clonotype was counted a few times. The CDR3 loop is CASSYMGETQYF. In DNA form, the CDR3 reads TGTGCCAGCAGTTACATGGGGGAGACCCAGTACTTC. V usage is TRBV6-6 and J usage is TRBJ2-5; D uncertain. The CDR3 totals 12 residues. The ends were cut back, 2 bases at V and 5 bases at J, with 6 bases in the middle. Germline V gene data show CDR1 as MNHNY and CDR2 as SVGAGI (reference sequence).

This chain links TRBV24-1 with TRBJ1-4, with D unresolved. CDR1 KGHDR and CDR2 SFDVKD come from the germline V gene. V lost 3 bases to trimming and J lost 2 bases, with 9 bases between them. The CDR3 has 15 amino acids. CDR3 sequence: CATSDASGTNEKLFF. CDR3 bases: TGTGCCACCAGTGATGCATCCGGGACTAATGAAAAACTGTTTTTT.

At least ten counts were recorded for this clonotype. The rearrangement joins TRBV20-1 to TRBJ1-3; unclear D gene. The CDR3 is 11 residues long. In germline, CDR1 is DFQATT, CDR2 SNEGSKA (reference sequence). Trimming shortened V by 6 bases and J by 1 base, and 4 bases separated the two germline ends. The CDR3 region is CSAYSGNTIYF. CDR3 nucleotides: TGCAGTGCCTATTCTGGAAACACCATATATTTT.

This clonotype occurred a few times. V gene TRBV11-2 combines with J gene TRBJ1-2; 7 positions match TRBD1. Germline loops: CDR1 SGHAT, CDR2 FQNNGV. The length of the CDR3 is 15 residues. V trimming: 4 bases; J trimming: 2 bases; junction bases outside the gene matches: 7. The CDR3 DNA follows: TGTGCCAGCAGCTCTACCGGGACAGCCAACTATGGCTACACCTTC. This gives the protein CASSSTGTANYGYTF.

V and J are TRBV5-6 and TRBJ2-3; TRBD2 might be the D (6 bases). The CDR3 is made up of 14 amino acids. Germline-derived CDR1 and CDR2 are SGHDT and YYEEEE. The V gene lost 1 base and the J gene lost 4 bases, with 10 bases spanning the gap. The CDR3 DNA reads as TGTGCCAGCAGCTTGACTAGCCGGGCAGATACGCAGTATTTT. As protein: CASSLTSRADTQYF.

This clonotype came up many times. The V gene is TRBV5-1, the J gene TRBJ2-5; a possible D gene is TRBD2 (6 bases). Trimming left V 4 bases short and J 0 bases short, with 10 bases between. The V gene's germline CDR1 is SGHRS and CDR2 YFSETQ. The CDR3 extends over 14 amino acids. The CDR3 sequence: CASSTGAYQETQYF. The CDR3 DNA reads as TGCGCCAGCAGCACGGGAGCGTACCAAGAGACCCAGTACTTC. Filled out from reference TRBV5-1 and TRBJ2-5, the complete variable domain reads KAGVTQTPRYLIKTRGQQVTLSCSPISGHRSVSWYQQTPGQGLQFLFEYFSETQRNKGNFPGRFSGRQFSNSRSEMNVSTLELGDSALYLCASSTGAYQETQYFGPGTRLLVL.